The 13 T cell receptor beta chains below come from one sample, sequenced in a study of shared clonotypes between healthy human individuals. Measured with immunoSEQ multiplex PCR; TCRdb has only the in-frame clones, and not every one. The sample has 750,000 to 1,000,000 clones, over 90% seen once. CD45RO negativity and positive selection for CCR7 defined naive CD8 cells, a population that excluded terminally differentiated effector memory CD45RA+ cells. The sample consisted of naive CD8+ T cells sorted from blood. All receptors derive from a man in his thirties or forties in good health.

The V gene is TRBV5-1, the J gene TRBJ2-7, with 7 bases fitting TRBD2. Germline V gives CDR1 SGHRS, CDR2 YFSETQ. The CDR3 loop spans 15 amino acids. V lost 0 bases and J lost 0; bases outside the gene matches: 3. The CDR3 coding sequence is TGCGCCAGCAGCTTGGCGGGGGGTAACTCCTACGAGCAGTACTTC. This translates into CASSLAGGNSYEQYF. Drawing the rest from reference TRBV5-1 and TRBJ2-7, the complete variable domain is KAGVTQTPRYLIKTRGQQVTLSCSPISGHRSVSWYQQTPGQGLQFLFEYFSETQRNKGNFPGRFSGRQFSNSRSEMNVSTLELGDSALYLCASSLAGGNSYEQYFGPGTRLTVT.

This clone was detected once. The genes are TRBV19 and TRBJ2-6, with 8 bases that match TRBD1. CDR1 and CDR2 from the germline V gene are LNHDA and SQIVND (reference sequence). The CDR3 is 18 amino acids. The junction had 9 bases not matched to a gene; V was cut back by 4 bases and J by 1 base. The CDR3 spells CASSSFGTGESGANVLTF. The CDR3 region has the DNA TGTGCCAGTAGTAGTTTCGGGACAGGAGAGTCTGGGGCCAACGTCCTGACTTTC. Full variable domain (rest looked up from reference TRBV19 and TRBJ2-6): DGGITQSPKYLFRKEGQNVTLSCEQNLNHDAMYWYRQDPGQGLRLIYYSQIVNDFQKGDIAEGYSVSREKKESFPLTVTSAQKNPTAFYLCASSSFGTGESGANVLTFGAGSRLTVL.

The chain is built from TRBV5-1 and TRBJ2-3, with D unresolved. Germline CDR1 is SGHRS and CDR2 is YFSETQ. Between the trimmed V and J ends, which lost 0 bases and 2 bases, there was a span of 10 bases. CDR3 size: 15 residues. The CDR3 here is CASSLGGYDTDTQYF. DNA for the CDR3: TGCGCCAGCAGCTTGGGTGGCTACGACACAGATACGCAGTATTTT.

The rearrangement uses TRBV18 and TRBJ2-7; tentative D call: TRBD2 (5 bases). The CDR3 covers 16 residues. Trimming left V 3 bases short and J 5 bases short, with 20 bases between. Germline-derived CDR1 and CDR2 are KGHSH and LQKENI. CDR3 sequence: CASSPDGFTEVDEQYF. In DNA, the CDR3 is TGTGCCAGCTCACCCGACGGCTTCACGGAGGTCGACGAGCAGTACTTC.

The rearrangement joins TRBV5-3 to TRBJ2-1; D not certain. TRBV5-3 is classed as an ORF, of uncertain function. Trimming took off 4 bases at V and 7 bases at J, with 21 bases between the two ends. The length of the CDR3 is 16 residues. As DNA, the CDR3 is TGTGCCAGAAGCCCATTTTATACCCCCGTGGGAAATGAGCAGTTCTTC. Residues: CARSPFYTPVGNEQFF.

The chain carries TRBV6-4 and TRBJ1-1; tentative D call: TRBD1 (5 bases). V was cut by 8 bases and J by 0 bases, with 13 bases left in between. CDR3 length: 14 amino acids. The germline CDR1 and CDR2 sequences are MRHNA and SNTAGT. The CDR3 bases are TGTGCCAGCGAAGGGACGGTGATGAACACTGAAGCTTTCTTT. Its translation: CASEGTVMNTEAFF.

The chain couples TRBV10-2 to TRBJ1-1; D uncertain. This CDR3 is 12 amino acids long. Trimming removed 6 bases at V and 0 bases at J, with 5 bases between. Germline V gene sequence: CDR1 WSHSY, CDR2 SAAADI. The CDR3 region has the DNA TGCGCCAGCAGGGGAATGAACACTGAAGCTTTCTTT. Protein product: CASRGMNTEAFF.

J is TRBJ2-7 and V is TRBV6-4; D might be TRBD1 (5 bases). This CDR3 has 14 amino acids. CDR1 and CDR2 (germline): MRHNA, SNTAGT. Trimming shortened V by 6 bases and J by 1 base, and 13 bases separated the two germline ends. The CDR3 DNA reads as TGTGCCAGCAGACCCCGACAGAATTCCTACGAGCAGTACTTC. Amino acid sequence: CASRPRQNSYEQYF.

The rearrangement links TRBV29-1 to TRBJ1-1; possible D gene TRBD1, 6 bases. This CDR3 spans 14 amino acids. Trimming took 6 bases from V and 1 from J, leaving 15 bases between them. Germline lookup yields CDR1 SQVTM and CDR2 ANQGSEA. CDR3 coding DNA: TGCAGCGTCCCCTGGCAGGGGACGAACACTGAAGCTTTCTTT. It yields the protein CSVPWQGTNTEAFF.

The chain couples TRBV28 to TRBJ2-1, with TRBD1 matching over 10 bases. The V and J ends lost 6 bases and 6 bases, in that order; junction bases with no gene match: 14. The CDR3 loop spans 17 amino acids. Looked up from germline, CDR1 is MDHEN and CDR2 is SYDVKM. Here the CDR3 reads CASSTPTGGFWSNEQFF. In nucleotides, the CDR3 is TGTGCCAGCAGCACACCGACAGGGGGCTTCTGGAGCAATGAGCAGTTCTTC.

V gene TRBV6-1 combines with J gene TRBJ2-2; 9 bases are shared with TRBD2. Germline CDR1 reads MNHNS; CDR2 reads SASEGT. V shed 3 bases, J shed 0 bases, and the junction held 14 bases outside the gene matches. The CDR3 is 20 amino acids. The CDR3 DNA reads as TGTGCCAGCAGTGAGTACTTGCTAGCGGGATCTATCGCGAACACCGGGGAGCTGTTTTTT. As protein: CASSEYLLAGSIANTGELFF.

The CDR3 here is CASSQVTGPNYEQYF. The CDR3, as DNA: TGTGCCAGCAGCCAAGTCACAGGGCCTAACTACGAGCAGTACTTC. The chain recombines TRBV7-9 with TRBJ2-7, with D maybe TRBD1 (6 bases). Trimming took off 5 bases at V and 3 bases at J, with 17 bases between the two ends. There are 15 residues in the CDR3. Per the germline V gene, CDR1 is SEHNR and CDR2 is FQNEAQ (reference sequence).

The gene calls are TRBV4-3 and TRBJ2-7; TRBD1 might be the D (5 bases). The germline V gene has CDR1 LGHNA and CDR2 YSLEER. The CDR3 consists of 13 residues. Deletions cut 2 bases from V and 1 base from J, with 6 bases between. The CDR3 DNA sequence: TGCGCCAGCAGCCAACAGGGTTCCTACGAGCAGTACTTC. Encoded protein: CASSQQGSYEQYF.